The next 9 T cell receptor beta chains were all read from a single sample in a study of radiotherapy plus CTLA-4 blockade in lung cancer. Profiling relied on immunoSEQ multiplex PCR, and the TCRdb table lists in-frame clones only, not all of them. Among more than 90,000 clones listed, about 91% were seen once. This sample comprised peripheral blood, obtained from a patient treated with radiotherapy plus ipilimumab. These receptor sequences come from a human donor with non-small cell lung cancer that progressed on radiotherapy plus ipilimumab.

The chain is built from TRBV6-6 and TRBJ2-7; D may be TRBD1 (6 bases). The germline V and J ends were trimmed by 8 bases and 3 bases, with 17 bases remaining between them. The length of the CDR3 is 14 residues. CDR1 is MNHNY and CDR2 is SVGAGI in the germline V gene (reference sequence). The CDR3 protein is CASGGQQEFYEQYF. Written as DNA, the CDR3 is TGTGCCAGCGGAGGACAGCAAGAATTCTACGAGCAGTACTTC.

The chain uses TRBV11-2 and TRBJ2-1; D uncertain. Germline CDR1 SGHAT, CDR2 FQNNGV. CDR3 length: 13 residues. Trimming shortened V by 8 bases and J by 5 bases, and 13 bases separated the two germline ends. In DNA, the CDR3 is TGTGCCAGCTGCCAGGAGCTCAACAATGAGCAGTTCTTC. Protein sequence: CASCQELNNEQFF.

Sample share makes this clone medium-sized. This sample includes further DNA sequences coding for the same CDR3. J is TRBJ2-5 and V is TRBV18; no clear D. The V gene's germline CDR1 is KGHSH and CDR2 LQKENI. CDR3 length: 11 residues. The V end was cut by 6 bases, the J end by 3 bases, with 5 bases between. The DNA of the CDR3 is TGTGCCAGCTCCCCAGAAGAGACCCAGTACTTC. Amino acids: CASSPEETQYF.

This clone appeared once. The rearrangement links TRBV7-8 to TRBJ2-7; D unresolved. V lost 1 base, J lost 4 bases, and 8 bases lay in between. Looked up from germline, CDR1 is SGHVS and CDR2 is FQNEAQ. This CDR3 contains 13 residues. CDR3 bases: TGTGCCAGCAGCTTAGAGGTCCAATACGAGCAGTACTTC. Protein sequence: CASSLEVQYEQYF.

This clone came up a few times. The chain has TRBV5-4 and TRBJ2-7, with D unresolved. The CDR3 has 11 amino acids. The germline V gene has CDR1 SGHNT and CDR2 YYREEE (reference sequence). V shed 4 bases and J shed 6 bases, with 8 bases lying between them. The CDR3 loop reads CASSLPPEQYF. The DNA for the CDR3 is TGTGCCAGCAGCCTCCCCCCCGAGCAGTACTTC.

The gene calls are TRBV7-3 and TRBJ1-1; D is unresolved. Trimming shortened V by 2 bases and J by 1 base, and 8 bases separated the two germline ends. The CDR3 spans 14 residues. In germline, CDR1 is SGHTA, CDR2 FQGTGA. The CDR3 spells CASSLAPSNTEAFF. The CDR3 DNA reads as TGTGCCAGCAGCTTAGCCCCCTCGAACACTGAAGCTTTCTTT.

The chain links TRBV7-2 to TRBJ1-2; possible D gene TRBD1, 5 bases. CDR3 length: 17 residues. Trimming removed 1 base from V and 4 bases from J, with 19 bases in between. The germline V gene encodes CDR1 SGHTA and CDR2 FQGNSA. The CDR3: CASSLGGCGASSYGYTF. In DNA, the CDR3 is TGTGCCAGCAGCTTAGGGGGGTGCGGGGCGAGTTCCTATGGCTACACCTTC.

The count of this clone is one. The V call is TRBV19, the J call TRBJ1-1, with TRBD1 identical over 7 bases. The V segment lost 8 bases and the J segment 0 bases; nucleotides outside the gene matches: 3. Per the germline V gene, CDR1 is LNHDA and CDR2 is SQIVND (reference sequence). This CDR3 contains 13 residues. DNA for the CDR3: TGTGCCAGTGGTGACAGGGTGAACACTGAAGCTTTCTTT. This translates into CASGDRVNTEAFF.

This clone was counted a single time. V gene TRBV7-8 combines with J gene TRBJ2-7; D is perhaps TRBD1 or TRBD2 (5 bases each). This CDR3 is 14 amino acids long. V was clipped by 0 bases and J by 1 base, with 7 bases between them. Germline V gives CDR1 SGHVS, CDR2 FQNEAQ. Written as DNA, the CDR3 is TGTGCCAGCAGCTTAGCGTGGGGGTCCTACGAGCAGTACTTC. Translated, it gives CASSLAWGSYEQYF.